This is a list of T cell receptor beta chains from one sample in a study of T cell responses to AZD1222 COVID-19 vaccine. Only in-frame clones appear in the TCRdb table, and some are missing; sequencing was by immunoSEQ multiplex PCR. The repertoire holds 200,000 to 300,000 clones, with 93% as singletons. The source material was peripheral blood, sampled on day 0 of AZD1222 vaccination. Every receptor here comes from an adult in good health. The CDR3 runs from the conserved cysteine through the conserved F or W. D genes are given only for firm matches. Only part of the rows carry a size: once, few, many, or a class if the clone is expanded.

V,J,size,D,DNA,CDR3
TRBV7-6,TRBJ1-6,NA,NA,TGTGCCAGCAGCCCCGTAGGGGGATATAATTCACCCCTCCACTTT,CASSPVGGYNSPLHF
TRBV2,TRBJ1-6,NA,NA,TGTGCCAGCAGTGGATCGAGCTCCTATAATTCACCCCTCCACTTT,CASSGSSSYNSPLHF
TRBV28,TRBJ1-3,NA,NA,TGTGCCAGCAGTTTGGGACGGGTCTCTGGAAACACCATATATTTT,CASSLGRVSGNTIYF
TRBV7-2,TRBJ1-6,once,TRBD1,TGTGCCAGCAGCTTAGTGGGACAGGAGTTTTCACCCCTCCACTTT,CASSLVGQEFSPLHF
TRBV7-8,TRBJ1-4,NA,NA,TGTGCCAGCAGCCGGGGACAAGAAAAACTGTTTTTT,CASSRGQEKLFF
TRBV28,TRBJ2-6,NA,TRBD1,TGTGCCAGCAGCTTCCGGGACAGGGGGCATGGGGCCAACGTCCTGACTTTC,CASSFRDRGHGANVLTF
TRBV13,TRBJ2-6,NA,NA,TGTGCCAGCAGCTTAGGAGTTGTTAGGATAGGTGGGGCCAACGTCCTGACTTTC,CASSLGVVRIGGANVLTF
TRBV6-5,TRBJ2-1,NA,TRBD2,TGTGCCAGCAGTTACTCGGGGAGGGCGGATGAGCAGTTCTTC,CASSYSGRADEQFF
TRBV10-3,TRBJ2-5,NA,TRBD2,TGTGCCGCTAGCGGGGGGGAGACCCAGTACTTC,CAASGGETQYF
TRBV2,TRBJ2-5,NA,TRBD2,TGTGCCAGCAGTGTAAGGACTAGCGGGGGTGGGACCCAGTACTTC,CASSVRTSGGGTQYF
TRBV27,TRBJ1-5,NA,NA,TGTGCCAGCAGCCCACAACCTGGTCAGCCCCAGCATTTT,CASSPQPGQPQHF
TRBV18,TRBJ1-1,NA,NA,TGTGCCAGCTCACCAATGGGGAACACTGAAGCTTTCTTT,CASSPMGNTEAFF
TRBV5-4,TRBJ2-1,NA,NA,TGTGCCAGCAGCTTGGACTCAATCTCTGAGCAGTTCTTC,CASSLDSISEQFF
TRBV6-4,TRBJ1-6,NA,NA,TGTGCCAGCAGTTCTACAGGGTTTAATTCACCCCTCCACTTT,CASSSTGFNSPLHF
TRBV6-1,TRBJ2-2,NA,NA,TGTGCCAGCAGTGAAGCCCAGGGGTCTAGAACCGGGGAGCTGTTTTTT,CASSEAQGSRTGELFF
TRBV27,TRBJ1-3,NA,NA,TGTGCCAGCAGTGCGTGGGCTGCTGGAAACACCATATATTTT,CASSAWAAGNTIYF
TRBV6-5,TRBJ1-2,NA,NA,TGTGCCAGCGCCCGGGCAGGAGCAGGCTATGGCTACACCTTC,CASARAGAGYGYTF
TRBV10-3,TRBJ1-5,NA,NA,TGTGCCATCAGTGAGTCGATCCACGTAGGGTCGCGGGCAGTCCATAGCAATCAGCCCCAGCATTTT,CAISESIHVGSRAVHSNQPQHF
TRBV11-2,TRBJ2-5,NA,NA,TGTGCCAGCACCCAGAGCGGGCTCCAAGAGACCCAGTACTTC,CASTQSGLQETQYF
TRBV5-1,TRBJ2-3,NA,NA,TGCGCCAGCAGTCGCCGGATTGAGGGGTCGGGAGATACGCAGTATTTT,CASSRRIEGSGDTQYF
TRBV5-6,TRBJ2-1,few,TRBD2,TGTGCCAGCAGCTTGGGGTGGGGAGGGGATGAGCAGTTCTTC,CASSLGWGGDEQFF
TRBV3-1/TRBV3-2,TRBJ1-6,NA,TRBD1,TGTGCCAGCAGCCAAGGACAGGGGGAAATCTCACCCCTCCACTTT,CASSQGQGEISPLHF
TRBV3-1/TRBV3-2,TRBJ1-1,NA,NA,TGTGCCAGCAGTCCTGGACAGAGCCTTGAAGCTTTCTTT,CASSPGQSLEAFF
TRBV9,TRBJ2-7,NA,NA,TGTGCCAGCAGCGTACCTTTGACAGGAGGCTCCTACGAGCAGTACTTC,CASSVPLTGGSYEQYF
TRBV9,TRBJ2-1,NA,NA,TGTGCCAGCAGCGTAGACGGGAGTCAATCCTACAATGAGCAGTTCTTC,CASSVDGSQSYNEQFF
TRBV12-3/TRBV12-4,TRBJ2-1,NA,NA,TGTGCCAGCACCCCGGGCCTATCGGCTGAGCAGTTCTTC,CASTPGLSAEQFF
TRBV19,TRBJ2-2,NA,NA,TGTGCCAGTAGTCCCCAGTGGGGGGTCCAGAACACCGGGGAGCTGTTTTTT,CASSPQWGVQNTGELFF
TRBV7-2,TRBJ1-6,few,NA,TGTGCCAGCAGCTTTCTAGCTTCACCCCTCCACTTT,CASSFLASPLHF
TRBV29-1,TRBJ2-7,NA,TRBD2,TGCAGCGTGGGCCCGGGAGGGTACGAGCAGTACTTC,CSVGPGGYEQYF
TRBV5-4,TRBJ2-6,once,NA,TGTGCCAGCACCTGGGCAGGCTCTGGGGCCAACGTCCTGACTTTC,CASTWAGSGANVLTF
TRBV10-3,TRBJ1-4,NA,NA,TGTGCCACCCAGTGGCGGGAAAAGGAAAAACTGTTTTTT,CATQWREKEKLFF
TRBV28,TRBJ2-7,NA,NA,TGTGCCAGCAGTGAAGGGTCGAACACACCTCGCTACGAGCAGTACTTC,CASSEGSNTPRYEQYF
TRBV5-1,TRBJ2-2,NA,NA,TGCGCCAGCAGCTTGGTGGCAGGGGATTTCACCGGGGAGCTGTTTTTT,CASSLVAGDFTGELFF
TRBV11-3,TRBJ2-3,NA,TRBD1,TGTGCCAGCAGCCTCCGGGACAGGGAGGATACGCAGTATTTT,CASSLRDREDTQYF
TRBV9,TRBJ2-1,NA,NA,TGTGCCAGCAGCGTAGAAGCTCGGAATGAGCAGTTCTTC,CASSVEARNEQFF
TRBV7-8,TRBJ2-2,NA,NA,TGTGCCAGCCCCTTGACGGAGGATTTGAACACCGGGGAGCTGTTTTTT,CASPLTEDLNTGELFF
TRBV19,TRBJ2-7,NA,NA,TGTGCCAGTAGGGCGGAGGGAACCTACGAGCAGTACTTC,CASRAEGTYEQYF
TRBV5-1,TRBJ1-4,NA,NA,TGCGCCAGCAGCCCGATAGCAGGGTTAAATGAAAAACTGTTTTTT,CASSPIAGLNEKLFF
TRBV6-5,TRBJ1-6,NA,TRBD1,TGTGCCAGCAGTTACGGACAGGCGACGTATAATTCACCCCTCCACTTT,CASSYGQATYNSPLHF
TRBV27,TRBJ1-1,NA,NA,TGTGCCAGCAGCCCTCTGTCGGGTAGCGGTAACACTGAAGCTTTCTTT,CASSPLSGSGNTEAFF
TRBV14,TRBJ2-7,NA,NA,TGTGCCAGCAGCCTCGGACAGCCAGGACCTTACGAGCAGTACTTC,CASSLGQPGPYEQYF
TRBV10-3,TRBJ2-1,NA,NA,TGTGCCATCAGTGAGAACTCTTATGGGCAGTTCTTC,CAISENSYGQFF
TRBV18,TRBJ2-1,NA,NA,TGTGCCAGCTCACTGCTGTCTAGTGAGCAGTTCTTC,CASSLLSSEQFF
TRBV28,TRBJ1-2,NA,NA,TGTGCCAGCAGTTTATGGAGGGACGGCCGAGGCTACACCTTC,CASSLWRDGRGYTF
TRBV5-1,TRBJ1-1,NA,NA,TGCGCCAGCAGCGCTGACAGGCCCGGCCGGGCTTTCTTT,CASSADRPGRAFF
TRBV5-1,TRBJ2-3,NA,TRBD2,TGCGCCAGCTTTGTCGGACTAGCGAGTTCCAGCTACACAGATACGCAGTATTTT,CASFVGLASSSYTDTQYF
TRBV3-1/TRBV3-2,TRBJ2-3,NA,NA,TGTGCCAGCAGCGGGGTCTCAACAGGGAGCACAGATACGCAGTATTTT,CASSGVSTGSTDTQYF
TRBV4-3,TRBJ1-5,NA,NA,TGCGCCAGCAGCCAAGAGAGGGGTGATCAGCCCCAGCATTTT,CASSQERGDQPQHF
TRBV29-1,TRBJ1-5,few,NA,TGCAGCGTTGTTACGGGGACTCAGCCCCAGCATTTT,CSVVTGTQPQHF
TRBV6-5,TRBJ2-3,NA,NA,TGTGCCAGCAGTTTGAACCCCGTCGGGACAGATACGCAGTATTTT,CASSLNPVGTDTQYF
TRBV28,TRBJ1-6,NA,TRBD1,TGTGCCAGCAGTTACGGGACAGGGAGAGGGTCACCCCTCCACTTT,CASSYGTGRGSPLHF
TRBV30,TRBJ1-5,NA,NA,TGTGCCTGGAGTGGGGGCAAACAAGGCCGGAATCAGCCCCAGCATTTT,CAWSGGKQGRNQPQHF
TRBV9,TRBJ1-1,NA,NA,TGTGCCAGCAGCTCCCCTTTGGGCCAGGGAACTGAAGCTTTCTTT,CASSSPLGQGTEAFF
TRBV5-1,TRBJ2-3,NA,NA,TGCGCCAGCAGCAGGGGTCAGGCAGATACGCAGTATTTT,CASSRGQADTQYF
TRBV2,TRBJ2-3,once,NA,TGTGCCAGCAGTGGTTGGACTACGAACACAGATACGCAGTATTTT,CASSGWTTNTDTQYF
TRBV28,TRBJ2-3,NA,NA,TGTGCCAGCAGTTTTGGTTATGGGGCGCAGTATTTT,CASSFGYGAQYF
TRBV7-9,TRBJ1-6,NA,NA,TGTGCCAGCAGCTTACGGGGACAAGATAATTCACCCCTCCACTTT,CASSLRGQDNSPLHF
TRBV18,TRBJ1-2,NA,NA,TGTGCCAGCTCACCACGCAGGGATTACTATGGCTACACCTTC,CASSPRRDYYGYTF
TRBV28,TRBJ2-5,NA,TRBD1,TGTGCCAGCAGTTTACCAGACAGGGGGCAAGAGACCCAGTACTTC,CASSLPDRGQETQYF